This TCR beta chain was sequenced during a study of shared clonotypes between healthy human individuals. Study in general: The plates for each donor numbered three CD4 naive, three CD4 memory, two CD8 naive and one CD8 memory.

The count of this clone is one. This table comes from immunoSEQ multiplex PCR, and its TCRdb copy is limited to in-frame clones, with some not included. The sample holds millions of clones, around 94% seen once. The CDR3 runs 14 residues. J gave up 7 bases and V 4 bases, and 10 bases lay outside the gene matches. The germline gives CDR1 SGHDT, CDR2 YYEEEE. The rearrangement uses TRBV5-6 and TRBJ2-7; 8 bases fit TRBD2. The TCR was taken from a man younger than 30 in good health. The sample comprised naive CD4+ T cells sorted from blood. The subset here: CD45RA+ positively selected. The CDR3 sequence: CASSLGLDPTEQYF. The DNA of the CDR3 is TGTGCCAGCAGCCTGGGACTAGACCCTACTGAGCAGTACTTC.